This T cell receptor (beta chain) was sequenced in a study of T cell responses to AZD1222 COVID-19 vaccine. Study observations and caveats: Regions 160-218 and 743-854 dominated among vaccine-associated CD4 TCRs spanning spike. The sample set comprised mostly white British donors with more females, and clonal diversity was possibly underestimated.

To note about this clone: Its target is unknown.

Trimming removed 2 bases at V and 0 bases at J, with 7 bases between. CDR3 length: 14 amino acids. Germline CDR1 and CDR2: SEHNR and FQNEAQ (reference sequence). Profiled with immunoSEQ multiplex PCR; TCRdb holds only in-frame clones, not every one. This sample has just under 90,000 clones, with around 90% found just once. V gene TRBV7-9 combines with J gene TRBJ2-5, with D perhaps TRBD2 (5 bases). Sequences were derived from peripheral blood, sampled on day 0 of MenACWY control vaccination. The sequence came from an adult in good health. The CDR3 sequence is CASSLLAYQETQYF. The CDR3 DNA reads TGTGCCAGCAGCTTACTAGCATACCAAGAGACCCAGTACTTC. The full variable domain, its missing parts supplied by reference TRBV7-9 and TRBJ2-5, is DTGVSQNPRHKITKRGQNVTFRCDPISEHNRLYWYRQTLGQGPEFLTYFQNEAQLEKSRLLSDRFSAERPKGSFSTLEIQRTEQGDSAMYLCASSLLAYQETQYFGPGTRLLVL.